This TCR beta chain was documented in a study of T-cell memory formation after mild COVID-19. CDR1 is SGDLS and CDR2 is YYNGEE in the germline V gene. V lost 1 base and J lost 3, with 11 bases in between. This CDR3 is 14 amino acids long. Overall study findings and caveats: Cross-reactive memory appears to have joined, as suggested by some responding clones showing up in pre-infection memory.

TCRdb re-called the 5' RACE reads with MiXCR, one entry per CDR3 protein. The profile covers about 600,000 distinct CDR3 sequences, with 20% to 25% appearing a single time and around 8.4% taken by the ten largest. Concerning this clonotype itself: Its specificity is not known.

The receptor's source is an adult woman who had mild COVID-19 (a few samples of this study predate the infection). Cell type and time point are not known. Source material: PBMCs or a T cell subset sorted from them (not recorded which). The J gene is TRBJ2-7, the V gene TRBV9, with D maybe TRBD1 (6 bases). The CDR3 coding sequence is TGTGCCAGCAGCGTACAGGACAGTCGCTACGAGCAGTACTTC. As protein: CASSVQDSRYEQYF. The full variable domain, in which reference TRBV9 and TRBJ2-7 provide the parts outside the CDR3, is DSGVTQTPKHLITATGQRVTLRCSPRSGDLSVYWYQQSLDQGLQFLIQYYNGEERAKGNILERFSAQQFPDLHSELNLSSLELGDSALYFCASSVQDSRYEQYFGPGTRLTVT.